The 21 T cell receptor beta chains below come from one sample, sequenced in a study of blood T cells in healthy people across ages. With a J-beta primer mix and a sample-barcoded 5' primer, a second PCR ran 7 to 11 cycles. TCRdb passed the 5' RACE reads through MiXCR, listing each CDR3 protein once. Of around 1,900,000 distinct CDR3 sequences detected, 30% to 40% appear once; the ten largest clones hold under 25%. Sequenced sample: blood. These receptors were collected from a human donor in good health.

This chain connects TRBV12-3 or TRBV12-4 to TRBJ1-2, with TRBD1 identical over 7 bases. Trimming at V came to 7 bases and at J to 6 bases, leaving 14 bases not matched to a gene. This CDR3 contains 15 residues. The CDR3: CASTNRDSPFDGYTF. The CDR3 bases are TGTGCCAGCACTAACCGGGACAGCCCTTTCGATGGCTACACCTTC.

This clonotype showed up many times. V gene TRBV20-1 combines with J gene TRBJ2-1; tentatively, D is TRBD2 (5 bases). The ends were cut back, 7 bases at V and 10 bases at J, with 11 bases in the middle. The CDR3 length is 10 residues. Germline V gene sequence: CDR1 DFQATT, CDR2 SNEGSKA (reference sequence). This CDR3 is CSVLAGEQFF. CDR3 bases: TGCAGTGTTCTAGCCGGCGAGCAGTTCTTC.

The table lists this clonotype with many counts. The rearrangement uses TRBV4-2 and TRBJ2-3, with D uncertain. V shed 0 bases and J shed 3 bases, with 7 bases lying between them. Germline values: CDR1 LGHNA, CDR2 YNFKEQ. This CDR3 region has 14 residues. CDR3 bases: TGTGCCAGCAGCCAAGAACAAAGAACAGATACGCAGTATTTT. Translating gives CASSQEQRTDTQYF.

This clonotype was seen just once. The chain joins TRBV7-9 to TRBJ2-1; 7 bases are a match to TRBD2. V shed 4 bases, J shed 3 bases, and the junction held 12 bases outside the gene matches. The germline V gene has CDR1 SEHNR and CDR2 FQNEAQ (reference sequence). This CDR3 contains 17 residues. Here the CDR3 DNA reads TGTGCCAGCAGCTCTCCTCCTATGAGCGGGATCTACAATGAGCAGTTCTTC. It codes for CASSSPPMSGIYNEQFF.

This clonotype was observed at least ten times. The chain combines TRBV5-1 with TRBJ2-7; 8 bases agree with TRBD1. There are 15 residues in the CDR3. Germline V gene sequence: CDR1 SGHRS, CDR2 YFSETQ. Unmatched junction bases numbered 7, after V lost 0 bases and J lost 5 bases. The DNA for the CDR3 is TGCGCCAGCAGCTTGGTAGGACGACAGGGGAACGAGCAGTACTTC. Translation gives CASSLVGRQGNEQYF.

This clonotype turned up a few times. V gene TRBV4-1 combines with J gene TRBJ2-4, with 14 bases lining up with TRBD2. The length of the CDR3 is 19 residues. The germline gives CDR1 MGHRA, CDR2 YSYEKL. The J segment lost 0 bases and the V segment lost 1 base, leaving 5 bases of the junction unmatched. The CDR3 DNA reads TGCGCCAGCAGCCAAGTGGGACTAGCGGGGGATCCAGCCAAAAACATTCAGTACTTC. This encodes CASSQVGLAGDPAKNIQYF.

This clonotype was observed a handful of times. The rearrangement uses TRBV5-1 and TRBJ1-1; D ambiguous. There are 15 residues in the CDR3. The germline CDR1 and CDR2 sequences are SGHRS and YFSETQ. V shed 3 bases and J shed 0 bases, with 12 bases lying between them. CDR3 sequence (DNA): TGCGCCAGCAGCTCAGCTCTCGGTGTGAACACTGAAGCTTTCTTT. Amino acid sequence: CASSSALGVNTEAFF.

This chain uses TRBV15 with TRBJ1-2, with D uncertain. Trimming stripped 0 bases from V and 7 bases from J, with 12 bases between. From germline, CDR1 is LNHNV and CDR2 YYDKDF (reference sequence). The CDR3 is 14 residues long. CDR3 nucleotide sequence: TGTGCCACCAGCAGAGATCGGGCAGTGGGTGGCTACACCTTC. It yields the protein CATSRDRAVGGYTF.

V is TRBV7-9 and J is TRBJ2-3; the D call may be TRBD1 or TRBD2 (6 bases each). Germline CDR1 and CDR2: SEHNR and FQNEAQ (reference sequence). V dropped 2 bases and J dropped 4 bases, with 16 bases sitting between them. CDR3 size: 16 residues. In DNA, the CDR3 is TGTGCCAGCAGCTTAATCCGGGGGCGAAGTTCAGATACGCAGTATTTT. It specifies CASSLIRGRSSDTQYF.

This clonotype was seen a few times. This sequence joins TRBV5-1 and TRBJ2-3; D call uncertain. Looked up from germline, CDR1 is SGHRS and CDR2 is YFSETQ. Trimming stripped 1 base from V and 5 bases from J, with 8 bases between. This CDR3 comprises 13 residues. Here the CDR3 reads CASSLSAEDTQYF. In DNA form, the CDR3 reads TGCGCCAGCAGCTTGTCCGCGGAAGATACGCAGTATTTT.

The chain links TRBV6-1 to TRBJ2-2; D perhaps matches TRBD1 (5 bases). The germline gives CDR1 MNHNS, CDR2 SASEGT. V dropped 4 bases and J dropped 1 base, with 7 bases sitting between them. The CDR3 runs to 14 residues. CDR3 amino acids: CASSGTRNTGELFF. DNA of the CDR3: TGTGCCAGCAGTGGGACAAGGAACACCGGGGAGCTGTTTTTT.

The CDR3: CASSKVGVPYEQYF. In nucleotides, the CDR3 is TGCGCCAGCAGCAAGGTCGGGGTCCCCTACGAGCAGTACTTC. V gene TRBV5-1 combines with J gene TRBJ2-7; TRBD2 might be the D (5 bases). Germline CDR1 reads SGHRS; CDR2 reads YFSETQ. Trimming left V 4 bases short and J 2 bases short, with 13 bases between. The CDR3 extends over 14 amino acids.

The rearrangement links TRBV20-1 to TRBJ2-3, with D unresolved. This CDR3 is built from 14 residues. The germline V and J ends were trimmed by 0 bases and 3 bases, with 10 bases remaining between them. Germline CDR1 DFQATT, CDR2 SNEGSKA (reference sequence). The CDR3 reads CSAREPLGTDTQYF. For the CDR3, the DNA is TGCAGTGCTAGAGAACCCTTGGGGACAGATACGCAGTATTTT.

Only a few counts were recorded for this clonotype. CDR3 amino acids: CASSQDLTALGGNTIYF. The CDR3 DNA is TGTGCCAGCAGCCAAGATCTTACTGCCCTGGGGGGAAACACCATATATTTT. The rearrangement uses TRBV4-2 and TRBJ1-3; no reliable D call. Germline loops: CDR1 LGHNA, CDR2 YNFKEQ. The CDR3 sequence is 17 residues long. V dropped 0 bases and J dropped 4 bases, with 16 bases sitting between them.

The chain joins TRBV4-1 to TRBJ1-2; the D gene is possibly TRBD1 (6 bases). Germline CDR1 is MGHRA and CDR2 is YSYEKL. There are 16 residues in the CDR3. Deletions cut 0 bases from V and 4 bases from J, with 15 bases between. This CDR3 is CASSQDSHYRVYGYTF. The CDR3 DNA follows: TGCGCCAGCAGCCAAGATTCTCACTACAGGGTCTATGGCTACACCTTC.

This sequence joins TRBV7-8 and TRBJ1-2; D remains unclear. The ends were cut back, 3 bases at V and 0 bases at J, with 11 bases in the middle. Germline V gives CDR1 SGHVS, CDR2 FQNEAQ. The CDR3 sequence is 15 residues long. The CDR3 sequence: CASSFLAGTNYGYTF. The CDR3 coding sequence is TGTGCCAGCAGCTTTCTGGCAGGAACTAACTATGGCTACACCTTC.

Here the CDR3 DNA reads TGCAGTGCTAGTAGGAAGGAGGGGGGCTACACCTTC. It translates to CSASRKEGGYTF. The chain has TRBV20-1 and TRBJ1-2; possible D gene TRBD1, 5 bases. CDR3 size: 12 residues. V was pared by 3 bases and J by 8 bases, with 13 bases between. From germline, CDR1 is DFQATT and CDR2 SNEGSKA (reference sequence).

This sequence joins TRBV2 and TRBJ1-4; D ambiguous. Deletions cut 4 bases from V and 12 bases from J, with 21 bases between. Germline CDR1 reads SNHLY; CDR2 reads FYNNEI. There are 15 residues in the CDR3. Here the CDR3 DNA reads TGTGCCAGCAGTGTTTCTGGGAGCACATCCCGACAACTGTTTTTT. Translated: CASSVSGSTSRQLFF.

This clonotype was seen a handful of times. The CDR3 sequence: CAISGGGGESTDTQYF. In DNA form, the CDR3 reads TGTGCCATCAGTGGTGGCGGCGGGGAAAGCACAGATACGCAGTATTTT. V usage is TRBV10-3 and J usage is TRBJ2-3; maybe TRBD2 (6 bases). Germline CDR1 reads ENHRY; CDR2 reads SYGVKD. This CDR3 is 16 amino acids long. With 4 bases removed from V and 0 bases from J, the gap between germline ends came to 14 bases.

This clonotype was detected once. For the CDR3, the DNA is TGTGCCAGCAGCTTAGTTTTGGGGACCGAGATGAACACTGAAGCTTTCTTT. Protein sequence: CASSLVLGTEMNTEAFF. J is TRBJ1-1 and V is TRBV11-1; D possibly corresponds to TRBD1 (5 bases). CDR1 and CDR2 (germline): SGHAT, FQDESV (reference sequence). V lost 1 base and J lost 0, with 15 bases in between. This CDR3 has 17 amino acids. Filled out from reference TRBV11-1 and TRBJ1-1, the complete variable domain reads EAEVAQSPRYKITEKSQAVAFWCDPISGHATLYWYRQILGQGPELLVQFQDESVVDDSQLPKDRFSAERLKGVDSTLKIQPAELGDSAMYLCASSLVLGTEMNTEAFFGQGTRLTVV.

The V and J genes are TRBV5-5 and TRBJ1-6; D call uncertain. V lost 0 bases, J lost 7 bases, and 11 bases lay in between. The CDR3 spans 15 residues. CDR1 and CDR2 (germline): SGHKS, YYEKEE (reference sequence). The CDR3 sequence: CASSLGVPSNSPLHF. The CDR3 nucleotides are TGTGCCAGCAGCTTGGGTGTGCCCTCCAATTCACCCCTCCACTTT.